The rows below give T cell receptor beta chains drawn from one sample of a study of shared clonotypes between healthy human individuals. The assay was immunoSEQ multiplex PCR, and TCRdb's table has in-frame clones only and misses some. Of around 200,000 clones in the sample, about 66% were seen once. The sample consisted of memory CD4+ T cells sorted from blood. The receptors derive from a man aged 30 to 45 in good health. CDR3s include the opening cysteine and the closing phenylalanine or tryptophan. D genes are given only for firm matches. The size of a clone is reported for some rows only, either as once, few or many, or as a class for expanded clones.

>NA|TRBV6-1|15|TRBJ1-3|NA
TGTGCCAGCAGCCAACCAGGAGGGATCGGAAACACCATATATTTT
CASSQPGGIGNTIYF
>NA|TRBV6-6|15|TRBJ2-7|TRBD1
TGTGCCAGCAGATCTCGCCCGGACAGGGTCCACGAGCAGTACTTC
CASRSRPDRVHEQYF
>NA|TRBV27|18|TRBJ2-7|TRBD2
TGTGCCAGCAGTTTCAGGGGGGGACTAGCGGGAGTTCCCTACGAGCAGTACTTC
CASSFRGGLAGVPYEQYF
>NA|TRBV29-1|14|TRBJ2-1|TRBD1
TGCAGCGCCAAGAACAGGGGCACCTACAATGAGCAGTTCTTC
CSAKNRGTYNEQFF
>NA|TRBV19|14|TRBJ2-1|NA
TGTGCCAGTATGATGGGGAAAGCCTACAATGAGCAGTTCTTC
CASMMGKAYNEQFF
>NA|TRBV2|15|TRBJ2-1|NA
TGTGCCAGCAGTCTCAGGACGGGCTCCTACAATGAGCAGTTCTTC
CASSLRTGSYNEQFF
>NA|TRBV29-1|15|TRBJ1-4|NA
TGCAGCGTTGGAAGGGAACAGGGAGGGGTCGAAAAACTGTTTTTT
CSVGREQGGVEKLFF
>few|TRBV30|13|TRBJ2-7|TRBD2
TGTGCCTGGAGTCTACTAGCGGGACGGGAGCAGTACTTC
CAWSLLAGREQYF
>NA|TRBV2|13|TRBJ2-5|NA
TGTGCCAGCAGTCCAATAAGGAAGGAGACCCAGTACTTC
CASSPIRKETQYF
>NA|TRBV7-2|15|TRBJ1-1|TRBD1
TGTGCCAGCAGCCTGTCAATCGGGACAGGGACTGAAGCTTTCTTT
CASSLSIGTGTEAFF
>few|TRBV28|15|TRBJ2-7|TRBD2
TGTGCCAGCAGTACCCCCGGCGGGAGGGTGTTCGAGCAGTACTTC
CASSTPGGRVFEQYF
>NA|TRBV28|16|TRBJ1-2|NA
TGTGCCAGCAGTCCAACGGGTGCGGGAGGGATCTATGGCTACACCTTC
CASSPTGAGGIYGYTF
>few|TRBV5-1|13|TRBJ2-7|NA
TGCGCCAGCAGTCGGGGCAGGGGTTACGAGCAGTACTTC
CASSRGRGYEQYF
>NA|TRBV19|15|TRBJ1-2|TRBD1
TGTGCCAGTAGTCAAGGACAGGGGACTAACTATGGCTACACCTTC
CASSQGQGTNYGYTF
>NA|TRBV12-2|16|TRBJ2-3|NA
NA
CASRLVAGGSTDTQYF
>NA|TRBV7-2|15|TRBJ2-7|TRBD2
TGTGCCAGCAGCCCCAGACTAGCGGGAGCCTACGAGCAGTACTTC
CASSPRLAGAYEQYF
>NA|TRBV7-6|15|TRBJ2-7|TRBD2
TGTGCCAGCAGCTTAGCGGGCGGGAGCTCCTACGAGCAGTACTTC
CASSLAGGSSYEQYF
>few|TRBV7-8|15|TRBJ2-1|NA
TGTGCCAGCAGCCAAGGACCTCGGTCTTACAATGAGCAGTTCTTC
CASSQGPRSYNEQFF
>NA|TRBV5-1|17|TRBJ2-5|TRBD1
TGCGCCAGCAGCAATAAACGAATGACAGGGGATCAAGAGACCCAGTACTTC
CASSNKRMTGDQETQYF
>NA|TRBV12-5|14|TRBJ2-5|NA
TGTGCTAGTGGTTTGGCTGGACAGCAAGAGACCCAGTACTTC
CASGLAGQQETQYF
>NA|TRBV29-1|15|TRBJ2-2|TRBD2
TGCAGCGTGATGGGCCTAGCGGGATCCACCGGGGAGCTGTTTTTT
CSVMGLAGSTGELFF
>NA|TRBV10-1|14|TRBJ2-1|NA
TGCGCCAGCAGTGAAATGGTGTCCTACAATGAGCAGTTCTTC
CASSEMVSYNEQFF
>NA|TRBV7-2|14|TRBJ2-7|NA
TGTGCCAGCAGCTTAGAAGATAGCATCTACGAGCAGTACTTC
CASSLEDSIYEQYF
>NA|TRBV5-1|15|TRBJ2-7|TRBD1
TGCGCCAGCAGCTCCGGACAGGTTGTCTTTTACGAGCAGTACTTC
CASSSGQVVFYEQYF
>NA|TRBV5-1|15|TRBJ2-7|TRBD2
TGCGCCAGCAGCTTGTCTAGCGGACGTCCCTACGAGCAGTACTTC
CASSLSSGRPYEQYF
>NA|TRBV14|15|TRBJ2-7|NA
TGTGCCAGCAGCCAAGATGGGAGGGGGGGGTACGAGCAGTACTTC
CASSQDGRGGYEQYF
>once|TRBV11-1|15|TRBJ2-2|TRBD1
TGTGCCAGCAGGCGAGGGGGCGCCGGCACCGGGGAGCTGTTTTTT
CASRRGGAGTGELFF
>few|TRBV28|16|TRBJ2-6|NA
TGTGCCAGCATCCCCTCGTTGGGTCTTGGGGCCAACGTCCTGACTTTC
CASIPSLGLGANVLTF
>NA|TRBV19|17|TRBJ2-1|NA
TGTGCCAGTAGTATGATTTTTGCGGGGAGCTCCTACAATGAGCAGTTCTTC
CASSMIFAGSSYNEQFF
>NA|TRBV5-1|18|TRBJ2-1|NA
TGCGCCAGCAGCTTGCGTGCGGATACTCCTCGCTCCTACAATGAGCAGTTCTTC
CASSLRADTPRSYNEQFF
>once|TRBV5-1|15|TRBJ2-1|NA
TGCGCCAGCAGCTTGTATCCAGGGACTTACAATGAGCAGTTCTTC
CASSLYPGTYNEQFF
>NA|TRBV15|16|TRBJ1-2|TRBD1
TGTGCCACCAGCAGAGGACGACAGGGGGGTAACTATGGCTACACCTTC
CATSRGRQGGNYGYTF
>NA|TRBV7-2|15|TRBJ1-4|NA
TGTGCCAGCAGCTTAGGTGGGTCGTCCAGTGAAAAACTGTTTTTT
CASSLGGSSSEKLFF
>NA|TRBV18|16|TRBJ2-1|NA
TGTGCCAGCTCACCACAGGGAACCGGCTCCTACAATGAGCAGTTCTTC
CASSPQGTGSYNEQFF
>NA|TRBV19|12|TRBJ2-7|TRBD1
TGTGCCAGTAGTAGACAGGGGGACGAGCAGTACTTC
CASSRQGDEQYF
>few|TRBV2|14|TRBJ2-3|NA
TGTGCCAGCAGTTACGCCAACTCGGGGGATACGCAGTATTTT
CASSYANSGDTQYF
>NA|TRBV14|16|TRBJ2-1|NA
TGTGCCAGCAGCCAAGATCTAGGGGCCAACTACAATGAGCAGTTCTTC
CASSQDLGANYNEQFF
>NA|TRBV7-2|15|TRBJ2-3|NA
TGTGCCAGCAGCTTAAAAGCAGGGAGTATAGATACGCAGTATTTT
CASSLKAGSIDTQYF
>NA|TRBV7-8|16|TRBJ2-1|NA
TGTGCCAGCAGCTCCCGACGGAAGGGTGCGTCAGGTGAGCAGTTCTTC
CASSSRRKGASGEQFF
>few|TRBV25-1|14|TRBJ2-7|NA
TGTGCCAGCAGTGACGAGGAAAACTCCTACGAGCAGTACTTC
CASSDEENSYEQYF
>NA|TRBV27|12|TRBJ2-7|NA
TGTGCCAGCCGAGAAGGGGCGAAAGAGCAGTACTTC
CASREGAKEQYF
>NA|TRBV14|16|TRBJ2-1|NA
TGTGCCAGCAGCCAAGGAATGGCCACCACCTACAATGAGCAGTTCTTC
CASSQGMATTYNEQFF
>NA|TRBV7-2|16|TRBJ2-3|TRBD2
TGTGCCAGCAGCCCCTCGGGGGGGTTCAGCACAGATACGCAGTATTTT
CASSPSGGFSTDTQYF
>once|TRBV7-8|15|TRBJ2-5|NA
TGTGCCAGCAGAAAACTTAATATACCCCAAGAGACCCAGTACTTC
CASRKLNIPQETQYF
>NA|TRBV2|15|TRBJ2-7|NA
TGTGCCAGCAGTGAAAGGGCAGGGAGACCCTACGAGCAGTACTTC
CASSERAGRPYEQYF
>once|TRBV4-3|15|TRBJ2-2|NA
TGCGCCAGCAGCCAAGATCGAACGTGGACCGGGGAGCTGTTTTTT
CASSQDRTWTGELFF